This entry concerns a single T cell receptor beta chain. Its specificity is not known. These data belong to a study of cytomegalovirus exposure and HLA in healthy donors. The study, taken as a whole, reports: The classifier was said to identify cytomegalovirus status with high specificity and sensitivity. A list of about 180 TCR beta chains associated with cytomegalovirus was given.

Trimming at V came to 5 bases and at J to 4 bases, leaving 8 bases not matched to a gene. The length of the CDR3 is 14 residues. CDR1 and CDR2 (germline): SGHRS, YFSETQ. These donors were members of the approximately 110-subject validation cohort, a group separate from the approximately 700-subject first cohort. Clones were read by immunoSEQ multiplex PCR, and TCRdb kept only the in-frame ones, dropping some. The profile covers 250,000 to 400,000 clones, with roughly 86% appearing a single time and around 0.88% taken by the ten largest. The sample taken for sequencing was PBMCs. V and J are TRBV5-1 and TRBJ2-7; 8 nucleotides line up with TRBD1. The source of this sequence is a man under 40 in good health and CMV-seronegative. The CDR3 DNA reads TGCGCCAGCAGTGACAGGGGCGCCGGGTACGAGCAGTACTTC. The encoded protein is CASSDRGAGYEQYF.